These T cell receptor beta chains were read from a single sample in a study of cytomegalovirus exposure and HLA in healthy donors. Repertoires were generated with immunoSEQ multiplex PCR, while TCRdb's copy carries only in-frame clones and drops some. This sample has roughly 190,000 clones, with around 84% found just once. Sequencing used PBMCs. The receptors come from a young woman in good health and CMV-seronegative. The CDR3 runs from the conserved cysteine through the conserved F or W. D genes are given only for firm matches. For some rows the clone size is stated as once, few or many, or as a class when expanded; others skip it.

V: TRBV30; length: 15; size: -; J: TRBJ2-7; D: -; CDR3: CAWSLRGSQLSEQYF; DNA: TGTGCCTGGAGTCTCCGGGGATCTCAACTAAGCGAGCAGTACTTC
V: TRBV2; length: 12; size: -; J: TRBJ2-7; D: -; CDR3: CASSPQDYEQYF; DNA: TGTGCCAGCAGTCCCCAGGATTACGAGCAGTACTTC
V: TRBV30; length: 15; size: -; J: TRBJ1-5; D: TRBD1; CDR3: CAWSVGTGMTQPQHF; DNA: TGTGCCTGGAGTGTAGGGACAGGGATGACTCAGCCCCAGCATTTT
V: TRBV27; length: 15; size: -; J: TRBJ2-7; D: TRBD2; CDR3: CASSLGTSGSYEQYF; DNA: TGTGCCAGCAGTTTGGGGACTAGCGGTTCCTACGAGCAGTACTTC
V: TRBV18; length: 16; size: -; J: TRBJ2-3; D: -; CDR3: CATYPDNRVGGDTQYF; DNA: TGTGCCACCTATCCAGACAACAGGGTAGGTGGAGATACGCAGTATTTT
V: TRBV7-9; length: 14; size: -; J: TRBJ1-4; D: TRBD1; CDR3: CASSSRGTGEKLFF; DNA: TGTGCCAGCAGCTCGCGGGGGACAGGTGAAAAACTGTTTTTT
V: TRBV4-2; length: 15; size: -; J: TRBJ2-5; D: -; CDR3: CASSQEYWGQETQYF; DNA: TGTGCCAGCAGCCAAGAGTATTGGGGGCAGGAGACCCAGTACTTC
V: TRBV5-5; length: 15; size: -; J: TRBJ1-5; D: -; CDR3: CASSSLDKVGQPQHF; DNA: TGTGCCAGCAGCTCATTGGACAAGGTGGGTCAGCCCCAGCATTTT
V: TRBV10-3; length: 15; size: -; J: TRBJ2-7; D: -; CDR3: CAISEWLEGGYEQYF; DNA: TGTGCCATCAGTGAGTGGCTAGAGGGCGGCTACGAGCAGTACTTC
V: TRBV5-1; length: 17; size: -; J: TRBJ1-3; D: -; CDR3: CASSSSGPSSSGNTIYF; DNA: TGCGCCAGCAGCTCGAGCGGTCCATCGAGCTCTGGAAACACCATATATTTT
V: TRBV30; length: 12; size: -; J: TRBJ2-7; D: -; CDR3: CASWGSSYEQYF; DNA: TGTGCCTCGTGGGGCAGCAGCTACGAGCAGTACTTC
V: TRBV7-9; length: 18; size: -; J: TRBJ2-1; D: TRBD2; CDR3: CSSSLSPTTSGRQDEQFF; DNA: TGTTCCAGCAGCTTATCCCCCACTACTAGCGGGAGGCAGGATGAGCAGTTCTTC
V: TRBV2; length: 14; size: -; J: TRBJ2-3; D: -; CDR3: CASSEWGTTDTQYF; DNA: TGTGCCAGCAGTGAATGGGGCACCACAGATACGCAGTATTTT
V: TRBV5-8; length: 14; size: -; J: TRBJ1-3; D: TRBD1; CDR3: CASKTGVAGNTIYF; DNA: TGTGCCAGCAAGACAGGGGTAGCAGGAAACACCATATATTTT
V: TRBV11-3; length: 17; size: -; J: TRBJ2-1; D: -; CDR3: CASSYRAGGIGWDEQFF; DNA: TGTGCCAGCAGCTATAGGGCAGGGGGGATCGGATGGGATGAGCAGTTCTTC
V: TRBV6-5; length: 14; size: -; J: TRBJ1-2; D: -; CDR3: CASSYAGEGYGYTF; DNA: TGTGCCAGCAGTTACGCAGGGGAAGGCTATGGCTACACCTTC
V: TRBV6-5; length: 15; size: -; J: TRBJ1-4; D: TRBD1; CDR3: CASSYGDSWNEKLFF; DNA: TGTGCCAGCAGTTATGGGGACAGTTGGAATGAAAAACTGTTTTTT
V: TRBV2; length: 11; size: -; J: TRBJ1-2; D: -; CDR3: CASGSVYGYTF; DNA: TGTGCCAGCGGTAGCGTCTATGGCTACACCTTC
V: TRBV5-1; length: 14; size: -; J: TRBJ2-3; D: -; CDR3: CASSLWQGTDTQYF; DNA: TGCGCCAGCAGCTTGTGGCAGGGAACAGATACGCAGTATTTT
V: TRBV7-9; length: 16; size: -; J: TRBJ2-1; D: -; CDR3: CASSLVLLHNANEQFF; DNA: TGTGCCAGCAGCTTAGTCCTTCTCCACAACGCCAATGAGCAGTTCTTC
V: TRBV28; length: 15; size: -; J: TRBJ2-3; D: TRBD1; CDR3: CASSLPGGITDTQYF; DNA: TGTGCCAGCAGTTTGCCAGGGGGCATTACAGATACGCAGTATTTT
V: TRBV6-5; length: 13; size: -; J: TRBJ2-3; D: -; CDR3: CASSYGRTDTQYF; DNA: TGTGCCAGCAGTTACGGGAGAACAGATACGCAGTATTTT
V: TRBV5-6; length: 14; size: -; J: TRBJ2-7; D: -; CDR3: CASSLVGRKREQYF; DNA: TGTGCCAGCAGCTTGGTGGGTAGGAAGAGGGAGCAGTACTTC
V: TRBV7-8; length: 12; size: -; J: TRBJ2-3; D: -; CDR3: CASSSPADTQYF; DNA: TGTGCCAGCAGCTCCCCAGCGGATACGCAGTATTTT
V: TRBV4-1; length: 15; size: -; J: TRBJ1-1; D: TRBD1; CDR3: CASSQDGTGNTEAFF; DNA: TGCGCCAGCAGCCAAGATGGGACAGGGAACACTGAAGCTTTCTTT
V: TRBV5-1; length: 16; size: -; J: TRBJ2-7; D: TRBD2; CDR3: CASSAGTSGDIYEQYF; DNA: TGCGCCAGCAGCGCTGGGACTAGCGGAGATATCTACGAGCAGTACTTC
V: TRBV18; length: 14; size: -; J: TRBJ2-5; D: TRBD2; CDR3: CASSPRGGAETQYF; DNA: TGTGCCAGCTCACCCCGGGGAGGGGCAGAGACCCAGTACTTC
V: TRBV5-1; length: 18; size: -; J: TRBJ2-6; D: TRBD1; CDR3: CASSPSGTGFSGANVLTF; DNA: TGCGCCAGCAGCCCTTCTGGGACAGGGTTCTCTGGGGCCAACGTCCTGACTTTC
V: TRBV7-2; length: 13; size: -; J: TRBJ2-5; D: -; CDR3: CASSLGAADTQYF; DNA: TGTGCCAGCAGCTTAGGGGCAGCAGACACCCAGTACTTC
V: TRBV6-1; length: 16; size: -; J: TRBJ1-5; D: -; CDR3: CASSEGLGQTRWAQHF; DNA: TGTGCCAGCAGTGAAGGTTTAGGACAGACTCGCTGGGCCCAGCATTTT
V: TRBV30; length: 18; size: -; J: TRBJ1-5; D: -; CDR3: CAWSTRRGGGWGNQPQHF; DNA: TGTGCCTGGAGCACGCGCAGGGGCGGGGGTTGGGGCAATCAGCCCCAGCATTTT
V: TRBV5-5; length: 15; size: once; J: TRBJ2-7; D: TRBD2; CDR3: CASSYLAVAAYEQYF; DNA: TGTGCCAGCAGCTACCTAGCGGTGGCTGCCTACGAGCAGTACTTC
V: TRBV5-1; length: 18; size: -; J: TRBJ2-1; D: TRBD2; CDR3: CASSLFWPSGRNYNEQFF; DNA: TGCGCCAGCAGCTTGTTTTGGCCTAGCGGGAGAAACTACAATGAGCAGTTCTTC
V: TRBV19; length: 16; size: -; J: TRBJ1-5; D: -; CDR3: CASSEHRVISNQPQHF; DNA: TGTGCCAGTAGTGAACACAGGGTTATTAGCAATCAGCCCCAGCATTTT
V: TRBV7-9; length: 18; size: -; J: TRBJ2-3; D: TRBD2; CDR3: CASSARWGSGGMVDTQYF; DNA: TGTGCCAGCAGCGCCCGATGGGGTAGCGGGGGGATGGTGGATACGCAGTATTTT
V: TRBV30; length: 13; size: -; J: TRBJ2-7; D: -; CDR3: CAWSGTVSYEQYF; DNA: TGTGCCTGGAGTGGGACAGTTAGCTACGAGCAGTACTTC